A single sample is the source of the 25 T cell receptor beta chains below, sequenced in a study of CD8 T cells in Susac syndrome. It was with random hexamers that roughly 0.45 to 1 ug RNA was reverse transcribed. TCRdb independently ran MiXCR on the immunoSEQ multiplex PCR reads; one entry per CDR3 protein. The table shows 200,000 to 250,000 distinct CDR3 sequences, with 85% to 95% occurring only once. Sequencing was done on a sample of CD4+ T cells from PBMCs. These receptors came from a human donor with Susac syndrome.

The V call is TRBV20-1, the J call TRBJ1-5, with 7 nucleotides matching TRBD1. With 5 bases clipped from V and 1 base from J, the junction kept 8 bases outside the gene matches. Per germline, CDR1 DFQATT and CDR2 SNEGSKA (reference sequence). The CDR3 runs 15 residues. The CDR3 region has the DNA TGCAGTGCTCGAAGGAGGGGGCGAAGCAATCAGCCCCAGCATTTT. Protein product: CSARRRGRSNQPQHF.

The J gene is TRBJ1-1, the V gene TRBV20-1, with no clear D. Germline lookup yields CDR1 DFQATT and CDR2 SNEGSKA (reference sequence). V was cut by 5 bases and J by 3 bases, with 13 bases left in between. The CDR3 length is 13 residues. CDR3 nucleotide sequence: TGCAGTGCTCCTCCCCGGAGCGACACTGAAGCTTTCTTT. Protein sequence: CSAPPRSDTEAFF.

The chain joins TRBV4-2 to TRBJ1-5; D unresolved. Deletions cut 1 base from V and 3 bases from J, with 10 bases between. The CDR3 sequence is 15 residues long. CDR1 and CDR2 from the germline V gene are LGHNA and YNFKEQ. The CDR3 loop reads CASSQVGGPNQPQHF. The CDR3, as DNA: TGTGCCAGCAGCCAAGTGGGTGGCCCCAATCAGCCCCAGCATTTT.

The chain has TRBV7-9 and TRBJ1-1, with TRBD1 as a possible D gene (5 bases). This CDR3 spans 14 amino acids. V was clipped by 5 bases and J by 8 bases, with 18 bases between them. The germline CDR1 and CDR2 sequences are SEHNR and FQNEAQ (reference sequence). The CDR3 DNA follows: TGTGCCAGCAGCCGCGCTGGTGGGCAGGGCGAAGCTTTCTTT. It codes for CASSRAGGQGEAFF.

The chain joins TRBV20-1 to TRBJ2-7; 7 bases are shared with TRBD1. Looked up from germline, CDR1 is DFQATT and CDR2 is SNEGSKA (reference sequence). V shed 2 bases and J 4 bases; nucleotides not matched to a gene: 2. This CDR3 comprises 12 residues. DNA of the CDR3: TGCAGTGCTAGACAACAGGGGTACGAGCAGTACTTC. Its protein is CSARQQGYEQYF.

This chain joins TRBV7-2 and TRBJ2-5; D is possibly TRBD1 (6 bases). Germline assignment: CDR1 SGHTA and CDR2 FQGNSA. The length of the CDR3 is 15 residues. The germline V and J ends were trimmed by 4 bases and 6 bases, with 18 bases remaining between them. CDR3 protein: CASSSLLTGPKTQYF. In DNA form, the CDR3 reads TGTGCCAGCAGCTCACTCCTTACAGGGCCGAAGACCCAGTACTTC. Combining the CDR3 with reference TRBV7-2 and TRBJ2-5 gives the whole variable domain GAGVSQSPSNKVTEKGKDVELRCDPISGHTALYWYRQSLGQGLEFLIYFQGNSAPDKSGLPSDRFSAERTGGSVSTLTIQRTQQEDSAVYLCASSSLLTGPKTQYFGPGTRLLVL.

The chain has TRBV12-3 or TRBV12-4 and TRBJ2-7; perhaps D is TRBD1 or TRBD2 (5 bases each). The CDR3 is made up of 12 amino acids. Trimming left V 5 bases short and J 7 bases short, with 12 bases between. The CDR3 DNA is TGTGCCAGCAGTCGACAGCGGCTGGAGCAGTACTTC. Translating gives CASSRQRLEQYF.

The gene calls are TRBV20-1 and TRBJ2-7, with a weak D call TRBD1 (5 bases). V dropped 6 bases and J dropped 4 bases, with 19 bases sitting between them. CDR1 and CDR2 from the germline V gene are DFQATT and SNEGSKA (reference sequence). The CDR3 is made up of 14 amino acids. The DNA for the CDR3 is TGCAGTGCGGAGACTTGGTCAGGGAAATACGAGCAGTACTTC. This encodes CSAETWSGKYEQYF.

The count of this clonotype is one. The rearrangement links TRBV20-1 to TRBJ2-3; tentatively, D is TRBD2 (6 bases). Germline V CDR1 and CDR2: DFQATT, SNEGSKA (reference sequence). The CDR3 spans 13 residues. Trimming removed 7 bases from V and 2 bases from J, with 13 bases in between. Written as DNA, the CDR3 is TGCAGTGTAGGGCGGGGCCTCACAGATACGCAGTATTTT. Encoded protein: CSVGRGLTDTQYF.

The chain employs TRBV20-1 and TRBJ1-1; no definite D call. CDR1 is DFQATT, CDR2 SNEGSKA, per germline (reference sequence). Trimming took 4 bases from V and 0 from J, leaving 3 bases between them. There are 11 residues in the CDR3. CDR3 loop: CSAILNTEAFF. CDR3 nucleotides: TGCAGTGCTATCTTGAACACTGAAGCTTTCTTT.

V usage is TRBV2 and J usage is TRBJ2-7, with TRBD2 identical over 10 bases. The CDR3 is made up of 12 amino acids. CDR1 and CDR2 (germline): SNHLY, FYNNEI. V was clipped by 11 bases and J by 6 bases; unmatched bases: 7. Here the CDR3 reads CASSGGYGEQYF. DNA for the CDR3: TGTGCCTCTAGCGGGGGTTATGGCGAGCAGTACTTC.

The V gene is TRBV20-1, the J gene TRBJ2-2; D ambiguous. There are 14 residues in the CDR3. V gave up 6 bases and J gave up 3 bases, with 14 bases separating them. Germline lookup yields CDR1 DFQATT and CDR2 SNEGSKA (reference sequence). This chain's CDR3 is CSARGPVDTGELFF. DNA for the CDR3: TGCAGTGCCCGTGGCCCAGTGGACACCGGGGAGCTGTTTTTT.

The V gene is TRBV15, the J gene TRBJ2-5; tentatively, D is TRBD1 (5 bases). V dropped 5 bases and J dropped 7 bases, with 17 bases sitting between them. Germline assignment: CDR1 LNHNV and CDR2 YYDKDF (reference sequence). The CDR3 consists of 14 residues. CDR3 in amino acids: CATSRQDPRGTQYF. The CDR3 nucleotides are TGTGCCACCAGCCGCCAGGACCCTAGGGGGACCCAGTACTTC. The full variable domain, with the rest looked up from reference TRBV15 and TRBJ2-5, is DAMVIQNPRYQVTQFGKPVTLSCSQTLNHNVMYWYQQKSSQAPKLLFHYYDKDFNNEADTPDNFQSRRPNTSFCFLDIRSPGLGDTAMYLCATSRQDPRGTQYFGPGTRLLVL.

The chain employs TRBV20-1 and TRBJ2-5, with a possible D match to TRBD2 (5 bases). Germline V gene sequence: CDR1 DFQATT, CDR2 SNEGSKA (reference sequence). CDR3 size: 14 residues. Trimming left V 1 base short and J 7 bases short, with 16 bases between. The chain's CDR3 is CSARAGEPIATQYF. The CDR3 nucleotides are TGCAGTGCTAGAGCTGGGGAGCCAATTGCGACCCAGTACTTC.

The chain recombines TRBV27 with TRBJ2-5, with D unclear. The CDR3 is 14 amino acids. V gave up 3 bases and J gave up 2 bases, with 10 bases separating them. From germline, CDR1 is MNHEY and CDR2 SMNVEV (reference sequence). As DNA, the CDR3 is TGTGCCAGCAGTTTTCACCGATTACAAGAGACCCAGTACTTC. Its protein is CASSFHRLQETQYF.

The chain recombines TRBV7-2 with TRBJ1-2; the D is unclear. Germline V gene data show CDR1 as SGHTA and CDR2 as FQGNSA. The germline V and J ends were trimmed by 1 base and 3 bases, with 9 bases remaining between them. The CDR3 consists of 14 residues. CDR3 sequence reads: CASSLEAGDYGYTF. Written as DNA, the CDR3 is TGTGCCAGCAGCTTAGAAGCGGGAGACTATGGCTACACCTTC.

This chain connects TRBV5-1 to TRBJ1-5, with no clear D. V was shortened by 4 bases and J by 9 bases, with 17 bases between the two germline ends. Germline assignment: CDR1 SGHRS and CDR2 YFSETQ. The CDR3 has 14 amino acids. In DNA, the CDR3 is TGCGCCAGCAGCCCCGGTGCAGGCGAGGGGCCCCAGCATTTT. Protein sequence: CASSPGAGEGPQHF.

The chain combines TRBV30 with TRBJ1-2; D remains ambiguous. The CDR3 extends over 13 amino acids. From germline, CDR1 is GTSNPN and CDR2 SVGIG (reference sequence). V lost 2 bases and J lost 9, with 16 bases in between. CDR3 amino acids: CAWSPTDVNSYTF. As DNA, the CDR3 is TGTGCCTGGAGTCCGACGGACGTTAATAGCTACACCTTC. Complete variable domain (other parts from reference TRBV30 and TRBJ1-2): SQTIHQWPATLVQPVGSPLSLECTVEGTSNPNLYWYRQAAGRGLQLLFYSVGIGQISSEVPQNLSASRPQDRQFILSSKKLLLSDSGFYLCAWSPTDVNSYTFGSGTRLTVV.

This chain links TRBV7-2 with TRBJ2-1; D tentatively fits TRBD1 or TRBD2 (5 bases each). Germline CDR1 is SGHTA and CDR2 is FQGNSA. The CDR3 loop spans 16 amino acids. V shed 0 bases and J shed 0 bases, with 9 bases lying between them. In DNA form, the CDR3 reads TGTGCCAGCAGCTTAGCAGCAGGGAGCTCCTACAATGAGCAGTTCTTC. Translating gives CASSLAAGSSYNEQFF.

This chain links TRBV4-3 with TRBJ2-5; possibly TRBD1 or TRBD2 for D (5 bases each). Germline V gene sequence: CDR1 LGHNA, CDR2 YSLEER. The CDR3 contains 16 residues. Trimming took off 0 bases at V and 0 bases at J, with 11 bases between the two ends. The CDR3 nucleotides are TGCGCCAGCAGCCAAGATGGGACGGGGTACCAAGAGACCCAGTACTTC. It specifies CASSQDGTGYQETQYF.

The chain links TRBV30 to TRBJ1-5, with D perhaps matching TRBD1 (6 bases). The CDR3 loop spans 15 amino acids. Trimming took off 2 bases at V and 1 base at J, with 12 bases between the two ends. Germline V gene data show CDR1 as GTSNPN and CDR2 as SVGIG (reference sequence). CDR3 amino acids: CAWSSPQGSNQPQHF. The DNA for the CDR3 is TGTGCCTGGAGTTCCCCCCAGGGGAGCAATCAGCCCCAGCATTTT.

The rearrangement uses TRBV12-3 or TRBV12-4 and TRBJ2-7; 7 bases match TRBD1. This CDR3 spans 14 amino acids. With 6 bases clipped from V and 2 bases from J, the junction kept 7 bases outside the gene matches. The CDR3 reads CASRNPGTAYEQYF. DNA of the CDR3: TGTGCCAGCAGGAACCCCGGGACAGCCTACGAGCAGTACTTC.

The chain recombines TRBV5-6 with TRBJ2-2; 8 bases line up with TRBD2. CDR3 size: 15 residues. V shed 4 bases, J shed 6 bases, and the junction held 8 bases outside the gene matches. Per germline, CDR1 SGHDT and CDR2 YYEEEE. This CDR3 is CASSTGTGRAGELFF. DNA of the CDR3: TGTGCCAGCAGCACCGGGACCGGGAGGGCCGGGGAGCTGTTTTTT.

The gene calls are TRBV29-1 and TRBJ1-1; D gene uncertain. V was clipped by 5 bases and J by 1 base, with 14 bases between them. Germline V lookup: CDR1 SQVTM, CDR2 ANQGSEA. The CDR3 consists of 14 residues. CDR3 region: CSVSGLAANTEAFF. As DNA, the CDR3 is TGCAGCGTTTCCGGACTGGCCGCGAACACTGAAGCTTTCTTT.

J is TRBJ2-7 and V is TRBV28; no firm D call. This CDR3 is built from 14 residues. Trimming took off 7 bases at V and 3 bases at J, with 16 bases between the two ends. CDR1 and CDR2 from the germline V gene are MDHEN and SYDVKM. DNA of the CDR3: TGTGCCAGCACTGAAGGAAAGTTAAACTACGAGCAGTACTTC. As protein: CASTEGKLNYEQYF.